The present T cell receptor (beta chain) was sequenced within a study of tumour-infiltrating T cells in Burkitt lymphoma. Whole-study context: Survival, overall and progression-free, tracked with productive clonality.

Here immunoSEQ multiplex PCR was the method, and the copy in TCRdb shows in-frame clones only, minus some. The sample comprises around 46,000 clones, about a third of which are singletons, and over 2.5% rests with the top ten. Only a few counts were recorded for this clone. The antigen remains undetermined. Germline V CDR1 and CDR2: LNHDA, SQIVND (reference sequence). V was pared by 4 bases and J by 2 bases, with 10 bases between. This CDR3 has 14 residues. General study results and limits: Public clonotypes, several, appeared across numerous Burkitt lymphoma patients.

The gene calls are TRBV19 and TRBJ2-3; D not certain. The TCR comes from a human donor with Burkitt lymphoma. What was sequenced was tumor tissue. The CDR3 DNA reads as TGTGCCAGTAGTAATCCCCCGTTCACAGATACGCAGTATTTT. Translation: CASSNPPFTDTQYF. Based on the CDR3 plus reference TRBV19 and TRBJ2-3, the full variable domain is DGGITQSPKYLFRKEGQNVTLSCEQNLNHDAMYWYRQDPGQGLRLIYYSQIVNDFQKGDIAEGYSVSREKKESFPLTVTSAQKNPTAFYLCASSNPPFTDTQYFGPGTRLTVL.